This TCR beta chain was captured by sequencing in a study of PD-1 blockade in classical Hodgkin lymphoma. The table came from immunoSEQ multiplex PCR; TCRdb's copy has only in-frame clones and leaves some out. The sample lists about 22,000 clones, 72% occurring once. This CDR3 region has 14 residues. With 3 bases removed from V and 3 bases from J, the gap between germline ends came to 9 bases. From germline, CDR1 is MDHEN and CDR2 SYDVKM. Time point of the sample: cycle 4 day 1 (C4D1), after more than five weeks of nivolumab. Brentuximab vedotin exposure varied, and every patient relapsed after autologous stem cell transplantation. Thawed PBMCs were the source of CD4+ T cells, purified by magnetic negative selection.

Specimen: CD4+ T cells from blood, collected before the fourth cycle of nivolumab. V and J are TRBV28 and TRBJ1-5; D call uncertain. This receptor was obtained from a human donor with classical Hodgkin lymphoma. CDR3 DNA: TGTGCCAGCAGTTTCCCCGGAAACAATCAGCCCCAGCATTTT. Protein: CASSFPGNNQPQHF.